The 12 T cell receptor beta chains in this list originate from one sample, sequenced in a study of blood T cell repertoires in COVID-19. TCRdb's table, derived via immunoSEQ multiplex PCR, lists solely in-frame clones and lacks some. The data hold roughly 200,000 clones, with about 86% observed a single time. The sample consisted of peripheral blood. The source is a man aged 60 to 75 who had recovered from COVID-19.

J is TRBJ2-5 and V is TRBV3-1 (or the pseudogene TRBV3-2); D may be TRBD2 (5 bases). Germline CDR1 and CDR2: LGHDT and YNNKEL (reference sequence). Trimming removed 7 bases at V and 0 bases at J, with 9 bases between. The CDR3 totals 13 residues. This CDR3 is CASKEVYQETQYF. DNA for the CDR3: TGTGCCAGCAAGGAGGTGTACCAAGAGACCCAGTACTTC.

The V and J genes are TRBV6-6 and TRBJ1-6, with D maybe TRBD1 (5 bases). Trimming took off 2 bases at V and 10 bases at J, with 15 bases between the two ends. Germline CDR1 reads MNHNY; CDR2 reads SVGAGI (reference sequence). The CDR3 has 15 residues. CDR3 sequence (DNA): TGTGCCAGCAGTTACCAGGGCCCGTCCCGATCACCCCTCCACTTT. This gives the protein CASSYQGPSRSPLHF.

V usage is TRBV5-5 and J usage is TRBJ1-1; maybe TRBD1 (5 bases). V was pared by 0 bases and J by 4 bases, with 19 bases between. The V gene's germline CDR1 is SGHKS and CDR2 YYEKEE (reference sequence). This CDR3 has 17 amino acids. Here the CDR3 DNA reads TGTGCCAGCAGCTTGGAACAGGCGTGGGCCTGGGGCACTGAAGCTTTCTTT. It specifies CASSLEQAWAWGTEAFF.

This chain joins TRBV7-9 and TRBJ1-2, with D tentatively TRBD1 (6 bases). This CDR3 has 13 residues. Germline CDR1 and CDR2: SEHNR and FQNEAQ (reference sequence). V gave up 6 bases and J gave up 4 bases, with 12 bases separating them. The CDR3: CASRKGTRYGYTF. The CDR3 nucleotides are TGTGCCAGCAGAAAAGGGACACGCTATGGCTACACCTTC.

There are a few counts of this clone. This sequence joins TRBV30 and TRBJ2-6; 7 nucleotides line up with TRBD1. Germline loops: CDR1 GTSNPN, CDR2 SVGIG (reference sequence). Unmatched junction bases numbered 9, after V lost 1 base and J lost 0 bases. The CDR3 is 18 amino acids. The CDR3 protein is CAWSDFTGVVSGANVLTF. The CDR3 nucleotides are TGTGCCTGGAGTGATTTCACAGGGGTCGTCTCTGGGGCCAACGTCCTGACTTTC. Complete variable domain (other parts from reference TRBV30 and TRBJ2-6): SQTIHQWPATLVQPVGSPLSLECTVEGTSNPNLYWYRQAAGRGLQLLFYSVGIGQISSEVPQNLSASRPQDRQFILSSKKLLLSDSGFYLCAWSDFTGVVSGANVLTFGAGSRLTVL.

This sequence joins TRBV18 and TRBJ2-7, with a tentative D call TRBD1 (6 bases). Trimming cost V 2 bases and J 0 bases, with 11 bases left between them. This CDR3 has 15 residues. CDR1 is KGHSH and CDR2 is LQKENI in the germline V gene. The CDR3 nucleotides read TGTGCCAGCTCACCAGGGGGACACAGCTCCTACGAGCAGTACTTC. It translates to CASSPGGHSSYEQYF.

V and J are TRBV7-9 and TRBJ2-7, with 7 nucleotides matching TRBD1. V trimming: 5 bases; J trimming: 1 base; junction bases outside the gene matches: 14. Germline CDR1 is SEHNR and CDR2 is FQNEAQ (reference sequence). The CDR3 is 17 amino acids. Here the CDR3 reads CASSDHPPRDRSYEQYF. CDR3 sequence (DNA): TGTGCCAGCAGCGACCATCCTCCCCGGGACAGATCCTACGAGCAGTACTTC.

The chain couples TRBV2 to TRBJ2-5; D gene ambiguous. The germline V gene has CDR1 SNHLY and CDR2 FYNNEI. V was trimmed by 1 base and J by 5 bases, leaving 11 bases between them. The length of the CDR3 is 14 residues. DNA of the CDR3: TGTGCCAGCAGTGAAGGACTGCCTAGGGAGACCCAGTACTTC. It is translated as CASSEGLPRETQYF.

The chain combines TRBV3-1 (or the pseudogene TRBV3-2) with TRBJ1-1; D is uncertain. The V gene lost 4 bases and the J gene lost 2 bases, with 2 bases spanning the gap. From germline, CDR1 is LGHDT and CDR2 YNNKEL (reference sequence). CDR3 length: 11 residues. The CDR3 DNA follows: TGTGCCAGCAGCCTAAACACTGAAGCTTTCTTT. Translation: CASSLNTEAFF.

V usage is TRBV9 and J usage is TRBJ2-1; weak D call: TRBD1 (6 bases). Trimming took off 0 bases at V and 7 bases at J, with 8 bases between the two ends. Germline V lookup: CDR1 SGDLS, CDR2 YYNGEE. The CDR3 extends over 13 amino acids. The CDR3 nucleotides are TGTGCCAGCAGCGTAGTGGGGGCGAATGAGCAGTTCTTC. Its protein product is CASSVVGANEQFF. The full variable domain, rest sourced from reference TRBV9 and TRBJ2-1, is DSGVTQTPKHLITATGQRVTLRCSPRSGDLSVYWYQQSLDQGLQFLIQYYNGEERAKGNILERFSAQQFPDLHSELNLSSLELGDSALYFCASSVVGANEQFFGPGTRLTVL.

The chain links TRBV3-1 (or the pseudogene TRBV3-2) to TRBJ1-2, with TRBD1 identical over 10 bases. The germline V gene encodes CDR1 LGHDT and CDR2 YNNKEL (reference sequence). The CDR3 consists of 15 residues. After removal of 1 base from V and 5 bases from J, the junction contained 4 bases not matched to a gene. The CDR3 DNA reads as TGTGCCAGCAGCCAAGGGACAGGGGGAACATATGGCTACACCTTC. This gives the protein CASSQGTGGTYGYTF.

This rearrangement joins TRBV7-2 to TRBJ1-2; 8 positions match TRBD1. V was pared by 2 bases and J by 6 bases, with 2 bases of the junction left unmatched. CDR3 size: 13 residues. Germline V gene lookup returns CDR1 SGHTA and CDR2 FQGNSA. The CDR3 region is CASSLQGAHGYTF. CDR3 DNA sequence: TGTGCCAGCAGCTTACAGGGGGCGCATGGCTACACCTTC.